This T cell receptor (beta chain) emerged from a study of blood T cell repertoires in COVID-19. Study processing details: Reference gene primer amplification gave nucleated cell count estimates. Clones were sequenced by immunoSEQ multiplex PCR, and TCRdb holds only the in-frame ones, with some missing. V and J calls and clone size are as listed in that table; D and trimming were resolved from the DNA. The repertoire includes under 300,000 clones, around nine tenths of them detected once, and around 1.8% sits in the top ten. CDR1 and CDR2 (germline): MDHEN, SYDVKM. The CDR3 consists of 12 residues. Trimming pared 1 base from V and 7 bases from J, leaving 7 bases between.

The sample taken for sequencing was PBMCs or T cells enriched from blood (not recorded which). This chain uses TRBV28 with TRBJ1-2; D ambiguous. The TCR comes from a woman in her late teens or twenties who had recovered from COVID-19. In DNA form, the CDR3 reads TGTGCCAGCAGTTTATCGCGGGGTGGCTACACCTTC. This translates into CASSLSRGGYTF.